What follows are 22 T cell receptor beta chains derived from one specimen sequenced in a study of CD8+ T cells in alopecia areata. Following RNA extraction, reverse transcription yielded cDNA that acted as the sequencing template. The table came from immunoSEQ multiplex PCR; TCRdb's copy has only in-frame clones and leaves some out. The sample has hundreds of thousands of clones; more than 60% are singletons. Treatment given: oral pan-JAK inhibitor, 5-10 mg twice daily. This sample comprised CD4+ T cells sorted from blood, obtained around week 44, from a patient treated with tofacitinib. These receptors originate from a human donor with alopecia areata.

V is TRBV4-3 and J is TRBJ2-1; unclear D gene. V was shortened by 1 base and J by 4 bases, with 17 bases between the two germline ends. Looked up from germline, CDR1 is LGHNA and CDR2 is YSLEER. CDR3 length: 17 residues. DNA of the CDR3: TGCGCCAGCAGCCAAGGGAATTCCCCGACAACTTACAATGAGCAGTTCTTC. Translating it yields CASSQGNSPTTYNEQFF.

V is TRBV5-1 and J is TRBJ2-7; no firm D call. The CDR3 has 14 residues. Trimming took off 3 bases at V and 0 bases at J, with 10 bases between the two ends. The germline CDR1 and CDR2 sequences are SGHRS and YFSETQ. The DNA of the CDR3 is TGCGCCAGCAGCTCGAGTCGCCTCTCCTACGAGCAGTACTTC. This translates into CASSSSRLSYEQYF.

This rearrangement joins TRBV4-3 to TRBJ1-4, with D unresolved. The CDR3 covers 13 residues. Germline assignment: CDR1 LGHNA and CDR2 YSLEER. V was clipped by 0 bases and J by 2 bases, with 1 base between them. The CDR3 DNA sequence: TGCGCCAGCAGCCAAGAGACTAATGAAAAACTGTTTTTT. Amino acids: CASSQETNEKLFF.

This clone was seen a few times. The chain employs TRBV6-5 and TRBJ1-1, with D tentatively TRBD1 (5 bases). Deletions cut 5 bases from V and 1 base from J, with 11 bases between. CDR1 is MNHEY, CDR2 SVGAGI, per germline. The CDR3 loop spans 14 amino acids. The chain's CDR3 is CASSPDTWNTEAFF. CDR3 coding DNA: TGTGCCAGCAGTCCGGACACCTGGAACACTGAAGCTTTCTTT.

The CDR3 loop reads CASSHLLGGTGELFF. CDR3 sequence (DNA): TGTGCCAGCAGCCATCTCCTCGGGGGCACCGGGGAGCTGTTTTTT. V gene TRBV7-9 combines with J gene TRBJ2-2, with D possibly being TRBD2 (6 bases). This CDR3 has 15 amino acids. V shed 5 bases and J shed 4 bases, with 14 bases lying between them. Per the germline V gene, CDR1 is SEHNR and CDR2 is FQNEAQ (reference sequence). Based on the CDR3 plus reference TRBV7-9 and TRBJ2-2, the full variable domain is DTGVSQNPRHKITKRGQNVTFRCDPISEHNRLYWYRQTLGQGPEFLTYFQNEAQLEKSRLLSDRFSAERPKGSFSTLEIQRTEQGDSAMYLCASSHLLGGTGELFFGEGSRLTVL.

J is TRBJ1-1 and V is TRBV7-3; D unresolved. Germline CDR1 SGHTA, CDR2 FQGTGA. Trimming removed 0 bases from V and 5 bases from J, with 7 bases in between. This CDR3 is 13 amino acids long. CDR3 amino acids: CASSLTGSTEAFF. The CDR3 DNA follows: TGTGCCAGCAGCTTAACTGGTTCGACTGAAGCTTTCTTT. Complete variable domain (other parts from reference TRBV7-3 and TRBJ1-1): GAGVSQTPSNKVTEKGKYVELRCDPISGHTALYWYRQSLGQGPEFLIYFQGTGAADDSGLPNDRFFAVRPEGSVSTLKIQRTERGDSAVYLCASSLTGSTEAFFGQGTRLTVV.

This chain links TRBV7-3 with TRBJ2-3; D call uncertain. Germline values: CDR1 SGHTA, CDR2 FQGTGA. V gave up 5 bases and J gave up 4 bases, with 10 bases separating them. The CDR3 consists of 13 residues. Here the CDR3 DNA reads TGTGCCAGCAGCCGGACCGGTGCAGATACGCAGTATTTT. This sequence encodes CASSRTGADTQYF. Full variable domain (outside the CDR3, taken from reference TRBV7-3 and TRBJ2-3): GAGVSQTPSNKVTEKGKYVELRCDPISGHTALYWYRQSLGQGPEFLIYFQGTGAADDSGLPNDRFFAVRPEGSVSTLKIQRTERGDSAVYLCASSRTGADTQYFGPGTRLTVL.

The CDR3: CASSIWSDRLNTEAFF. DNA for the CDR3: TGTGCCAGTAGTATATGGAGTGACAGGCTGAACACTGAAGCTTTCTTT. The V and J genes are TRBV19 and TRBJ1-1; D might be TRBD1 (6 bases). Germline V lookup: CDR1 LNHDA, CDR2 SQIVND (reference sequence). V lost 2 bases and J 0 bases, leaving 13 bases between the germline ends. The CDR3 consists of 16 residues.

CDR3 in amino acids: CASSLERWGTDTQYF. CDR3 DNA: TGTGCCAGCAGCTTGGAGCGGTGGGGCACAGATACGCAGTATTTT. The chain uses TRBV5-6 and TRBJ2-3; maybe TRBD2 (5 bases). Germline V gene lookup returns CDR1 SGHDT and CDR2 YYEEEE. The CDR3 totals 15 residues. V dropped 0 bases and J dropped 1 base, with 9 bases sitting between them.

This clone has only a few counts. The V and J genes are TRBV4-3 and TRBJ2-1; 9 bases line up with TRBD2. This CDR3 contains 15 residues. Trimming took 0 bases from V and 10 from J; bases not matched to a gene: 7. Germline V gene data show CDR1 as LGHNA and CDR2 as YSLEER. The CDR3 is CASSQDGGAGGEQFF. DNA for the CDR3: TGCGCCAGCAGCCAAGATGGGGGAGCGGGGGGAGAGCAGTTCTTC.

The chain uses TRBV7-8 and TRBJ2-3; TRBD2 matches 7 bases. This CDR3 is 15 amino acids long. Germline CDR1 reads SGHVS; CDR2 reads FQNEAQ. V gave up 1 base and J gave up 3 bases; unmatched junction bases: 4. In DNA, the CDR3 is TGTGCCAGCAGCTTAGGTGGGGGGGTAACAGATACGCAGTATTTT. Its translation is CASSLGGGVTDTQYF.

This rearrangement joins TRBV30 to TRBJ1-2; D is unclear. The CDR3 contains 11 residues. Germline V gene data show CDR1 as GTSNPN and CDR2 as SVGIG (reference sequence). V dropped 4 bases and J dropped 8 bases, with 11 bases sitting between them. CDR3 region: CAWKYEGGYTF. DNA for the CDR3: TGTGCCTGGAAATATGAGGGCGGCTACACCTTC.

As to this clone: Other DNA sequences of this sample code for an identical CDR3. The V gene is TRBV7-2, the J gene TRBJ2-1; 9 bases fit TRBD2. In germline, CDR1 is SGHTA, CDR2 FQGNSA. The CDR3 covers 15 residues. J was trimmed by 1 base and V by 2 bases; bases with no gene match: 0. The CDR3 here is CASSLLAGSYNEQFF. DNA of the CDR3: TGTGCCAGCAGCTTACTAGCGGGATCCTACAATGAGCAGTTCTTC.

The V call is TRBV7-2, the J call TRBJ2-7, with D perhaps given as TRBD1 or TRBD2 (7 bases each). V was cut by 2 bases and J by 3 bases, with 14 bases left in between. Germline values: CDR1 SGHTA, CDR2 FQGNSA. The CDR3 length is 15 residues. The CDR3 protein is CASSLSGGQHYEQYF. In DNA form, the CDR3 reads TGTGCCAGCAGCTTATCGGGGGGACAGCACTACGAGCAGTACTTC.

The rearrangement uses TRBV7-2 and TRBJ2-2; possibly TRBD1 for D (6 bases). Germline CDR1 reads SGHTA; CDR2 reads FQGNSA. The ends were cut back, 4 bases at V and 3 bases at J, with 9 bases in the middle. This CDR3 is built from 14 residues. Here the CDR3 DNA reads TGTGCCAGCAGCTCCCAGGGGTACACCGGGGAGCTGTTTTTT. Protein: CASSSQGYTGELFF.

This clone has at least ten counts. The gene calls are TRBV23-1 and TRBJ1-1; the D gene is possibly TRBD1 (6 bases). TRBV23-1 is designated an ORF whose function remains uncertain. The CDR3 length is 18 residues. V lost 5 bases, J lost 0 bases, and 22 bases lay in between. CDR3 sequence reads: CASSSPRGASTLNTEAFF. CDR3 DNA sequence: TGCGCCAGCAGTTCTCCTCGGGGGGCGTCAACCTTGAACACTGAAGCTTTCTTT.

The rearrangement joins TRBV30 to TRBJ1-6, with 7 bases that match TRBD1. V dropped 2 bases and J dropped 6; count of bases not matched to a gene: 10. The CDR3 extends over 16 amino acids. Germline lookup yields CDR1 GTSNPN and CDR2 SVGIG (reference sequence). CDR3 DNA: TGTGCCTGGAGTCTCGACAGGGATGTCGGTAATTCACCCCTCCACTTT. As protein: CAWSLDRDVGNSPLHF.

The CDR3 region has the DNA TGCGCCAGCACCGCTTTTAGACTAGTCTACAATGAGCAGTTCTTC. Amino acids: CASTAFRLVYNEQFF. The chain couples TRBV5-1 to TRBJ2-1; tentative D call: TRBD2 (6 bases). Trimming took off 6 bases at V and 3 bases at J, with 16 bases between the two ends. The CDR3 totals 15 residues. Germline CDR1 is SGHRS and CDR2 is YFSETQ.

CDR3 in DNA: TGTGCCAGCAGCTTCCGGGACAGGGTCTCCTACGAGCAGTACTTC. Amino acid sequence: CASSFRDRVSYEQYF. This chain links TRBV5-4 with TRBJ2-5, with 9 positions matching TRBD1. The DNA end is a closer match to TRBJ2-7, so the J assignment may be wrong. Germline V gene lookup returns CDR1 SGHNT and CDR2 YYREEE (reference sequence). The CDR3 is 15 amino acids.

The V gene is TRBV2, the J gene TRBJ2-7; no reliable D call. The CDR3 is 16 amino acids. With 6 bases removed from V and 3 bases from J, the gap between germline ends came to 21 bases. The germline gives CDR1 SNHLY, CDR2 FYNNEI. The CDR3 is CASRGMQVNRNYEQYF. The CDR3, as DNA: TGTGCCAGCAGAGGCATGCAGGTCAACCGGAACTACGAGCAGTACTTC. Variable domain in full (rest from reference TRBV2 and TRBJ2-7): EPEVTQTPSHQVTQMGQEVILRCVPISNHLYFYWYRQILGQKVEFLVSFYNNEISEKSEIFDDQFSVERPDGSNFTLKIRSTKLEDSAMYFCASRGMQVNRNYEQYFGPGTRLTVT.

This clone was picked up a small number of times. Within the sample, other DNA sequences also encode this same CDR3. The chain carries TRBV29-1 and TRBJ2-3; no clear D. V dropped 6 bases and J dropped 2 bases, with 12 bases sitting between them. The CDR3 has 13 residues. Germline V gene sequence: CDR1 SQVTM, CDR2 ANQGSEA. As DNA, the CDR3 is TGCAGCGTCCGAGGTGTCCTCACAGATACGCAGTATTTT. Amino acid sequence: CSVRGVLTDTQYF.

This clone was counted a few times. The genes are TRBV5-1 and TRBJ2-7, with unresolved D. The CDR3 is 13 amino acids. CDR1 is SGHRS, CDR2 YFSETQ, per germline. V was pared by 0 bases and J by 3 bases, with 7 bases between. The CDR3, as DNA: TGCGCCAGCAGCTTGGAAACAGACTACGAGCAGTACTTC. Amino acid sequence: CASSLETDYEQYF.